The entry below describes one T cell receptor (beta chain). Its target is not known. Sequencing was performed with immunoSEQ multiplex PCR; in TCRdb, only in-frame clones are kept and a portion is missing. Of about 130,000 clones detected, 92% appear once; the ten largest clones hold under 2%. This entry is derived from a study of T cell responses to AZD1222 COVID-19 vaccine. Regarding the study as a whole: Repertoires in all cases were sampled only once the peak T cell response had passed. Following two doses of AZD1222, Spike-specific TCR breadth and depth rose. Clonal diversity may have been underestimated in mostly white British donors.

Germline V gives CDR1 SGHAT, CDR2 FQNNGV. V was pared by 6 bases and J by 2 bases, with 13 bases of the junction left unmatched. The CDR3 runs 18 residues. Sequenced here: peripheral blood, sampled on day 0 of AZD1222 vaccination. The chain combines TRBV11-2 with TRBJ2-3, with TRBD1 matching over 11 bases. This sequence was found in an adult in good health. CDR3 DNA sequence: TGTGCCAGCAGTTCCCGGGACAGGGGGTACGGAAACACAGATACGCAGTATTTT. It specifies CASSSRDRGYGNTDTQYF. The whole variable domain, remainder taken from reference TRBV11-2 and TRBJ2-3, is EAGVAQSPRYKIIEKRQSVAFWCNPISGHATLYWYQQILGQGPKLLIQFQNNGVVDDSQLPKDRFSAERLKGVDSTLKIQPAKLEDSAVYLCASSSRDRGYGNTDTQYFGPGTRLTVL.